This passage covers 19 T cell receptor beta chains from one sample sequenced in a study of shared clonotypes between healthy human individuals. CD45RO-negative, CCR7-selected cells formed the naive CD8 fraction, which excluded terminally differentiated effector memory CD45RA+ cells. The assay was immunoSEQ multiplex PCR, and TCRdb's table has in-frame clones only and misses some. The sample yields hundreds of thousands of clones, nearly 97% seen once. The sample taken for sequencing was naive CD8+ T cells sorted from blood. These receptors were collected from a woman in her 30s in good health.

The J gene is TRBJ2-5, the V gene TRBV29-1; D is ambiguous. The germline gives CDR1 SQVTM, CDR2 ANQGSEA. CDR3 length: 11 amino acids. V dropped 7 bases and J dropped 4 bases, with 10 bases sitting between them. CDR3 coding DNA: TGCAGCGCCTACTATTTAGAGACCCAGTACTTC. This gives the protein CSAYYLETQYF.

This chain connects TRBV29-1 to TRBJ2-1; tentative D call: TRBD1 (5 bases). Germline values: CDR1 SQVTM, CDR2 ANQGSEA. V dropped 2 bases and J dropped 9 bases, with 8 bases sitting between them. CDR3 length equals 11 residues. CDR3 sequence: CSVEMGREQFF. CDR3 nucleotide sequence: TGCAGCGTTGAAATGGGGCGTGAGCAGTTCTTC.

The rearrangement links TRBV7-8 to TRBJ2-2; 8 positions agree with TRBD1. J gave up 1 base and V 5 bases, and 3 bases lay outside the gene matches. This CDR3 is built from 15 residues. Germline loops: CDR1 SGHVS, CDR2 FQNEAQ. The CDR3: CASSGRGQNTGELFF. CDR3 bases: TGTGCCAGCAGCGGCAGGGGGCAGAACACCGGGGAGCTGTTTTTT.

The chain has TRBV13 and TRBJ2-2, with TRBD1 matching 9 bases. The CDR3 contains 15 residues. V trimming: 5 bases; J trimming: 7 bases; junction bases outside the gene matches: 8. Germline lookup yields CDR1 PRHDT and CDR2 FYEKMQ (reference sequence). CDR3 coding DNA: TGTGCCAGCAGCCGGACAGGGGAGGAGGACGGGGAGCTGTTTTTT. Translating it yields CASSRTGEEDGELFF.

The chain carries TRBV6-5 and TRBJ1-1; TRBD1 matches at 7 bases. Germline CDR1 is MNHEY and CDR2 is SVGAGI. This CDR3 comprises 15 residues. The V and J ends lost 5 bases and 0 bases, in that order; junction bases with no gene match: 6. The CDR3 DNA reads TGTGCCAGCAGTGCCGGGACAGCGCTGAACACTGAAGCTTTCTTT. It codes for CASSAGTALNTEAFF.

The DNA of the CDR3 is TGCAGCGCCAAAAAACCCACAGGGGATCCCTACGAGCAGTACTTC. This translates into CSAKKPTGDPYEQYF. This chain joins TRBV29-1 and TRBJ2-7; 7 nucleotides match TRBD1. From germline, CDR1 is SQVTM and CDR2 ANQGSEA. The V segment lost 7 bases and the J segment 2 bases; nucleotides outside the gene matches: 14. The CDR3 is 15 residues long.

The V gene is TRBV4-1, the J gene TRBJ1-1; no firm D call. The CDR3 is made up of 16 amino acids. Germline CDR1 and CDR2: MGHRA and YSYEKL. V lost 0 bases to trimming and J lost 0 bases, with 11 bases between them. CDR3 sequence reads: CASSQDTLGVNTEAFF. CDR3 in DNA: TGCGCCAGCAGCCAAGATACCCTCGGGGTGAACACTGAAGCTTTCTTT.

This chain joins TRBV6-1 and TRBJ1-2; 8 bases map to TRBD1. This CDR3 contains 15 residues. The germline gives CDR1 MNHNS, CDR2 SASEGT. The V and J ends lost 10 bases and 2 bases, in that order; junction bases with no gene match: 12. The CDR3, as DNA: TGTGCCACCCGGACAGGGCTTCCGCGGAACTATGGCTACACCTTC. Translating gives CATRTGLPRNYGYTF.

This rearrangement joins TRBV6-1 to TRBJ1-1; D not certain. The CDR3 consists of 13 residues. V lost 0 bases to trimming and J lost 11 bases, with 13 bases between them. Germline V lookup: CDR1 MNHNS, CDR2 SASEGT. The CDR3 reads CASSEARGDKAFF. The CDR3 region has the DNA TGTGCCAGCAGTGAAGCGCGTGGGGATAAGGCTTTCTTT.

The chain combines TRBV28 with TRBJ2-3; D remains ambiguous. CDR3 size: 15 residues. The V and J ends lost 3 bases and 6 bases respectively, with 16 bases between them. Germline values: CDR1 MDHEN, CDR2 SYDVKM. The CDR3 sequence: CASSFRASRLDTQYF. The DNA of the CDR3 is TGTGCCAGCAGTTTTAGGGCAAGCAGGTTGGATACGCAGTATTTT. The variable domain in full, completed from reference TRBV28 and TRBJ2-3, reads DVKVTQSSRYLVKRTGEKVFLECVQDMDHENMFWYRQDPGLGLRLIYFSYDVKMKEKGDIPEGYSVSREKKERFSLILESASTNQTSMYLCASSFRASRLDTQYFGPGTRLTVL.

This chain uses TRBV28 with TRBJ2-2; TRBD1 might be the D (6 bases). Deletions cut 9 bases from V and 5 bases from J, with 16 bases between. This CDR3 spans 14 amino acids. Germline values: CDR1 MDHEN, CDR2 SYDVKM. The CDR3 here is CASEGEEDTGELFF. CDR3 DNA sequence: TGTGCCAGTGAGGGGGAAGAGGATACCGGGGAGCTGTTTTTT.

V and J are TRBV12-1 and TRBJ2-1; the D segment call TRBD2 is taken from the table without a DNA check. TRBV12-1 is a pseudogene locus. This CDR3 region has 16 residues. CDR3 bases: TGTGCCAGCAGCCGAAAAACTAGCGGGAGAGGCAATGAGCAGTTCTTC. Translating it yields CASSRKTSGRGNEQFF.

Worth noting for this clone: This specimen includes other DNA sequences encoding the same CDR3. The rearrangement uses TRBV5-1 and TRBJ1-1, with D possibly being TRBD1 (5 bases). The ends were cut back, 0 bases at V and 5 bases at J, with 11 bases in the middle. CDR1 and CDR2 (germline): SGHRS, YFSETQ. The CDR3 is 14 residues long. The CDR3: CASSLVGAGTEAFF. In DNA, the CDR3 is TGCGCCAGCAGCTTGGTAGGGGCAGGAACTGAAGCTTTCTTT.

The gene calls are TRBV18 and TRBJ2-7; TRBD1 agrees at 9 bases. Germline values: CDR1 KGHSH, CDR2 LQKENI. There are 15 residues in the CDR3. V shed 5 bases and J 2 bases; nucleotides not matched to a gene: 7. The CDR3 sequence: CASSSRDRAPYEQYF. CDR3 DNA: TGTGCCAGCTCATCAAGGGACAGGGCCCCCTACGAGCAGTACTTC.

CDR3 bases: TGTGCCAGCAGTGGGTCTAGCGGACCCTACAATGAGCAGTTCTTC. Translating it yields CASSGSSGPYNEQFF. The chain has TRBV27 and TRBJ2-1; 7 bases are shared with TRBD2. The CDR3 has 15 amino acids. V lost 5 bases, J lost 2 bases, and 6 bases stayed unmatched. Germline assignment: CDR1 MNHEY and CDR2 SMNVEV (reference sequence).

The chain uses TRBV27 and TRBJ1-1; no clear D gene. V lost 6 bases to trimming and J lost 6 bases, with 11 bases between them. The germline gives CDR1 MNHEY, CDR2 SMNVEV (reference sequence). The CDR3 has 12 residues. As DNA, the CDR3 is TGTGCCAGCAGCAGTACGGGTGCTGAAGCTTTCTTT. Protein product: CASSSTGAEAFF.

The rearrangement uses TRBV27 and TRBJ2-3, with a possible D match to TRBD2 (6 bases). With 3 bases removed from V and 2 bases from J, the gap between germline ends came to 15 bases. CDR1 and CDR2 from the germline V gene are MNHEY and SMNVEV (reference sequence). There are 16 residues in the CDR3. The CDR3 bases are TGTGCCAGCAGTTTTTGGGGTGGGGGGTTCACAGATACGCAGTATTTT. Translated: CASSFWGGGFTDTQYF.

The chain couples TRBV10-1 to TRBJ2-2; D is ambiguous. There are 15 residues in the CDR3. The germline V gene encodes CDR1 WNHNN and CDR2 SYGVQD (reference sequence). The V end was cut by 2 bases, the J end by 6 bases, with 13 bases between. The CDR3 region is CASSEAQGLAGELFF. CDR3 nucleotides: TGCGCCAGCAGTGAGGCGCAAGGGTTGGCCGGGGAGCTGTTTTTT.

V usage is TRBV11-2 and J usage is TRBJ1-5, with D tentatively TRBD1 (6 bases). V lost 1 base, J lost 1 base, and 17 bases lay in between. CDR3 length: 18 residues. The germline gives CDR1 SGHAT, CDR2 FQNNGV. The DNA of the CDR3 is TGTGCCAGCAGCTTAGGAGCCGGGGGGGGCATAAGCAATCAGCCCCAGCATTTT. This encodes CASSLGAGGGISNQPQHF. Filled out from reference TRBV11-2 and TRBJ1-5, the complete variable domain reads EAGVAQSPRYKIIEKRQSVAFWCNPISGHATLYWYQQILGQGPKLLIQFQNNGVVDDSQLPKDRFSAERLKGVDSTLKIQPAKLEDSAVYLCASSLGAGGGISNQPQHFGDGTRLSIL.